One and the same sample provided the 16 T cell receptor beta chains below, sequenced in a study of blood T cells in healthy people across ages. Sample-barcoded 5' priming and a J-beta primer mix drove a second PCR of roughly 7 to 11 cycles. TCRdb fed the 5' RACE reads into MiXCR, producing one record per CDR3 protein. This table holds about 1.4 million distinct CDR3 sequences, approximately 60% found once. Sequenced input: blood. Receptors were obtained from a man younger than 30 in good health.

V and J are TRBV4-2 and TRBJ2-5; D call uncertain. CDR1 and CDR2 (germline): LGHNA, YNFKEQ. V lost 0 bases, J lost 0 bases, and 8 bases lay in between. The CDR3 is made up of 15 amino acids. CDR3 in DNA: TGTGCCAGCAGCCAAGATCGTAACCACCAAGAGACCCAGTACTTC. Translating it yields CASSQDRNHQETQYF.

The chain uses TRBV12-3 or TRBV12-4 and TRBJ2-7, with D perhaps matching TRBD1 (6 bases). The CDR3 has 14 residues. V dropped 5 bases and J dropped 3 bases, with 14 bases sitting between them. This CDR3 is CASSHGQKRYEQYF. In DNA form, the CDR3 reads TGTGCCAGCAGTCACGGACAGAAGCGCTACGAGCAGTACTTC.

This clonotype was detected only a few times. At one of its ends the junction is not consistent with the germline gene, which may arise from a read error. The V gene is TRBV2, the J gene TRBJ2-7; weak D call: TRBD1 (5 bases). Germline V gene sequence: CDR1 SNHLY, CDR2 FYNNEI. CDR3 length: 11 amino acids. In DNA form, the CDR3 reads TGTGCCAGCGGTGACAGCCTCGAGCAGTACTTC. Protein: CASGDSLEQYF.

The chain has TRBV6-6 and TRBJ2-1; 8 bases align to TRBD1. The germline V gene has CDR1 MNHNY and CDR2 SVGAGI (reference sequence). The CDR3 is 17 amino acids. The V gene end was trimmed by 0 bases and the J gene end by 7 bases; junction bases not matched to a gene: 11. In nucleotides, the CDR3 is TGTGCCAGCAGTTACTCGAGGCAAAGGGACAGGATTAATGAGCAGTTCTTC. Translated, it gives CASSYSRQRDRINEQFF.

The CDR3 spells CASSQVGTGASGANVLTF. DNA of the CDR3: TGCGCCAGCAGCCAAGTCGGAACAGGAGCCTCTGGGGCCAACGTCCTGACTTTC. The genes are TRBV4-1 and TRBJ2-6, with a possible D match to TRBD1 (5 bases). This CDR3 comprises 18 residues. The germline V gene encodes CDR1 MGHRA and CDR2 YSYEKL. Trimming pared 1 base from V and 0 bases from J, leaving 13 bases between.

This sequence joins TRBV6-1 and TRBJ1-4, with D maybe TRBD1 (6 bases). The V gene's germline CDR1 is MNHNS and CDR2 SASEGT. Trimming cost V 5 bases and J 5 bases, with 12 bases left between them. The CDR3 length is 14 residues. The CDR3 here is CASSITGYNEKLFF. The CDR3 nucleotides are TGTGCCAGCAGTATTACAGGGTACAATGAAAAACTGTTTTTT.

This clonotype appeared a single time. The rearrangement links TRBV12-3 or TRBV12-4 to TRBJ2-1; D may be TRBD2 (6 bases). V was clipped by 7 bases and J by 7 bases, with 26 bases between them. The CDR3 loop spans 17 amino acids. The CDR3 bases are TGTGCCAGCAAAAAGAGGAGGGAAGGCAGGGTCGGTAATGAGCAGTTCTTC. It codes for CASKKRREGRVGNEQFF.

This clonotype was recorded many times. Germline is not matched at one junction end, which may reflect a read error. V is TRBV5-1 and J is TRBJ2-1; D gene uncertain. The CDR3 extends over 11 amino acids. Looked up from germline, CDR1 is SGHRS and CDR2 is YFSETQ. CDR3 nucleotide sequence: TGTGCCAGCAGTTTATCCTCGGAGCAGTTCTTC. It translates to CASSLSSEQFF. Looking up the rest from reference TRBV5-1 and TRBJ2-1 gives the full variable domain: KAGVTQTPRYLIKTRGQQVTLSCSPISGHRSVSWYQQTPGQGLQFLFEYFSETQRNKGNFPGRFSGRQFSNSRSEMNVSTLELGDSALYLCASSLSSEQFFGPGTRLTVL.

This clonotype was recorded a few times. The CDR3 DNA is TGCGCCAGCAGCCACGCCGGGACAGCTTACAATGAGCAGTTCTTC. As protein: CASSHAGTAYNEQFF. This sequence joins TRBV4-1 and TRBJ2-1; 7 nucleotides line up with TRBD1. Germline CDR1 is MGHRA and CDR2 is YSYEKL. Trimming cost V 3 bases and J 4 bases; bases outside gene matches: 6. This CDR3 has 15 amino acids.

The genes are TRBV20-1 and TRBJ2-2; TRBD2 matches 9 bases. The CDR3 has 13 amino acids. V lost 5 bases to trimming and J lost 7 bases; unmatched junction nucleotides: 5. In germline, CDR1 is DFQATT, CDR2 SNEGSKA (reference sequence). CDR3 nucleotides: TGCAGTGCTGGGGGACTAGCTTTCGGGGAGCTGTTTTTT. The encoded protein is CSAGGLAFGELFF.

Concerning this clonotype itself: As the CDR3 is not closed by the conserved phenylalanine or tryptophan, this likely results from a read error. Because the CDR3's place on the DNA is in doubt, the DNA is left out and the CDR3 is given as listed by TCRdb. The chain recombines TRBV28 with TRBJ1-4. The CDR3 is made up of 13 amino acids, end residues included. Germline V gene sequence: CDR1 MDHEN, CDR2 SYDVKM. CDR3 amino acids: CASSLIGTAPVNY.

The chain has TRBV4-2 and TRBJ2-7; a possible D gene is TRBD2 (5 bases). This CDR3 has 12 residues. CDR1 is LGHNA and CDR2 is YNFKEQ in the germline V gene. Trimming took 5 bases from V and 6 from J, leaving 11 bases between them. CDR3 nucleotides: TGTGCCAGCAGCACCCTGGGGAGCGAGCAGTACTTC. This encodes CASSTLGSEQYF.

This chain links TRBV5-4 with TRBJ1-6; D is unresolved. V was trimmed by 2 bases and J by 9 bases, leaving 18 bases between them. Germline assignment: CDR1 SGHNT and CDR2 YYREEE (reference sequence). The length of the CDR3 is 16 residues. The CDR3 loop is CASSLDGPSSGSPLHF. The CDR3, as DNA: TGTGCCAGCAGCTTAGACGGCCCCTCAAGCGGTTCACCCCTCCACTTT.

This rearrangement joins TRBV11-2 to TRBJ2-3; 8 bases match TRBD2. V lost 3 bases, J lost 7 bases, and 3 bases stayed unmatched. Germline V CDR1 and CDR2: SGHAT, FQNNGV. The CDR3 covers 13 residues. The CDR3, as DNA: TGTGCCAGCAGCTTTGGCGGGGGGAATACGCAGTATTTT. Protein product: CASSFGGGNTQYF.

The gene calls are TRBV5-6 and TRBJ2-5; 10 bases map to TRBD2. V lost 0 bases, J lost 3 bases, and 8 bases stayed unmatched. This CDR3 region has 17 residues. The germline V gene encodes CDR1 SGHDT and CDR2 YYEEEE. The CDR3 reads CASSLAASGGGEETQYF. The CDR3 DNA sequence: TGTGCCAGCAGCTTGGCGGCTAGCGGGGGTGGTGAAGAGACCCAGTACTTC.

The chain employs TRBV27 and TRBJ2-4, with a possible D match to TRBD2 (5 bases). The DNA end favors TRBJ2-7, so the J call may be wrong. From germline, CDR1 is MNHEY and CDR2 SMNVEV (reference sequence). The length of the CDR3 is 15 residues. CDR3 region: CASSLSEKRGGEQYF. The CDR3 DNA reads as TGTGCCAGCAGTTTATCCGAAAAGCGTGGAGGCGAGCAGTACTTC.